This TCR beta chain was sequenced during a study of T cells in Graves' hyperthyroidism and ophthalmopathy. Amplified TCR beta CDR3 regions came from RNA transcripts. HTBI primers were used for first-round RT-PCR of the TCR CDR3. Each CDR3 protein is one row after TCRdb ran MiXCR on the multiplex PCR reads. In the table there are approximately 370,000 distinct CDR3 sequences, 17% of which are singletons. This clonotype was recorded at least ten times. No antigen is known for it. Points from the study as a whole: Within blood appeared most thyroid clonotypes that had expanded above 0.001. The model anticipated ophthalmopathy a median approximately 6.6 months pre-onset.

Deletions cut 4 bases from V and 0 bases from J, with 2 bases between. The CDR3 has 12 amino acids. CDR1 is SNHLY, CDR2 FYNNEI, per germline. The origin of this receptor is a woman in her 30s with Graves' hyperthyroidism that later progressed to Graves' ophthalmopathy. The chain uses TRBV2 and TRBJ2-3; D is unresolved. The sequenced sample consisted of blood. CDR3 in amino acids: CASSASTDTQYF. The CDR3 coding sequence is TGTGCCAGCAGTGCTAGCACAGATACGCAGTATTTT.